This T cell receptor (beta chain) was recovered during a study of identical twins. General observations from the study: Twin pairs' shared out-of-frame alpha sequences were enriched in low generation probability. The presence of invariant MAIT and iNKT cells could partly confound analyses of zero-insertion sequences.

After template switching added a universal primer site, the resulting cDNA carried unique molecular identifiers. TCRdb independently ran MiXCR on the 5' RACE reads; one entry per CDR3 protein. The data contain some 710,000 distinct CDR3 sequences, 6% to 6.5% of them singletons. Healthy Caucasians were all of the donors. The germline gives CDR1 MNHNS, CDR2 SASEGT. This CDR3 is 13 amino acids long. Trimming shortened V by 7 bases and J by 1 base, and 9 bases separated the two germline ends. In the case of this clonotype: No antigen is known for it.

The sequencing input was naive T cells sorted from blood. The sequence came from a man aged 18 to 29 in good health. The chain recombines TRBV6-1 with TRBJ2-3; D not certain. The CDR3 DNA is TGTGCCAGCAATCCCCGTGGCACAGATACGCAGTATTTT. Translated, it gives CASNPRGTDTQYF.